This entry lists 32 T cell receptor beta chains sequenced from one sample in a study of blood T cell repertoires in COVID-19. Sequencing used immunoSEQ multiplex PCR; TCRdb keeps in-frame clones, though not all of them. The sample has about 230,000 clones, around 84% seen once. The specimen sequenced was peripheral blood. The receptors originated from a man in his forties or fifties who had recovered from COVID-19.

J is TRBJ2-7 and V is TRBV18; D may be TRBD1 (5 bases). The germline V and J ends were trimmed by 2 bases and 5 bases, with 16 bases remaining between them. CDR1 KGHSH and CDR2 LQKENI come from the germline V gene. This CDR3 comprises 15 residues. For the CDR3, the DNA is TGTGCCAGCTCACCATGGTCTCAGGGTAAAGACGAGCAGTACTTC. It codes for CASSPWSQGKDEQYF.

V and J are TRBV9 and TRBJ1-2; 8 bases fit TRBD1. CDR1 SGDLS and CDR2 YYNGEE come from the germline V gene. The CDR3 has 12 amino acids. Unmatched junction bases numbered 4, after V lost 4 bases and J lost 8 bases. The CDR3: CASSPWTGGYTF. CDR3 DNA sequence: TGTGCCAGCAGCCCGTGGACAGGGGGCTACACCTTC.

The rearrangement uses TRBV19 and TRBJ1-6; 8 bases are a match to TRBD1. Looked up from germline, CDR1 is LNHDA and CDR2 is SQIVND (reference sequence). Trimming removed 9 bases from V and 5 bases from J; junction bases left unmatched: 3. The CDR3 sequence is 13 residues long. CDR3 sequence reads: CASRTGNNSPLHF. The CDR3 DNA reads TGTGCCAGCAGGACAGGGAATAATTCACCCCTCCACTTT.

The chain has TRBV2 and TRBJ2-7; 8 bases are a match to TRBD2. The junction had 5 bases not matched to a gene; V was cut back by 2 bases and J by 2 bases. CDR1 and CDR2 from the germline V gene are SNHLY and FYNNEI. The CDR3 is 15 residues long. CDR3 DNA: TGTGCCAGCAGTGAATTTAGCGGGGTGACCTACGAGCAGTACTTC. Protein sequence: CASSEFSGVTYEQYF.

V is TRBV5-4 and J is TRBJ2-5; 7 nucleotides line up with TRBD1. This CDR3 is 15 amino acids long. V shed 0 bases, J shed 4 bases, and the junction held 6 bases outside the gene matches. In germline, CDR1 is SGHNT, CDR2 YYREEE (reference sequence). CDR3 coding DNA: TGTGCCAGCAGCTTGGGGGGTGCAGGGGGAGAGACCCAGTACTTC. Translation: CASSLGGAGGETQYF.

This chain joins TRBV4-1 and TRBJ2-7; tentatively, D is TRBD1 (6 bases). CDR1 is MGHRA and CDR2 is YSYEKL in the germline V gene. There are 16 residues in the CDR3. Trimming cost V 5 bases and J 5 bases, with 22 bases left between them. CDR3 in DNA: TGCGCCAGCAGCTCACCCGGCCGGCAGGGGATCGACGAGCAGTACTTC. Translating gives CASSSPGRQGIDEQYF.

The J gene is TRBJ2-7, the V gene TRBV5-4; the D gene is possibly TRBD1 (6 bases). V lost 4 bases and J 0 bases, leaving 14 bases between the germline ends. The CDR3 totals 15 residues. The germline CDR1 and CDR2 sequences are SGHNT and YYREEE (reference sequence). The CDR3 DNA is TGTGCCAGCAGCGTGGTGGGACACAACTCCTACGAGCAGTACTTC. Its translation: CASSVVGHNSYEQYF.

V is TRBV6-5 and J is TRBJ1-1, with 9 bases fitting TRBD1. V shed 10 bases, J shed 4 bases, and the junction held 7 bases outside the gene matches. This CDR3 comprises 13 residues. Germline CDR1 and CDR2: MNHEY and SVGAGI. The CDR3 reads CATRQGVATEAFF. The CDR3 region has the DNA TGTGCCACCCGACAGGGGGTGGCCACTGAAGCTTTCTTT.

In its sample, this clone was seen once. This sequence joins TRBV5-1 and TRBJ2-2, with a possible D match to TRBD2 (5 bases). The CDR3 consists of 13 residues. The ends were cut back, 0 bases at V and 15 bases at J, with 15 bases in the middle. CDR1 is SGHRS, CDR2 YFSETQ, per germline. The CDR3 DNA is TGCGCCAGCAGCTTGGTTTCTCCTCACGGGATGTTTTTT. It yields the protein CASSLVSPHGMFF. Full variable domain (rest looked up from reference TRBV5-1 and TRBJ2-2): KAGVTQTPRYLIKTRGQQVTLSCSPISGHRSVSWYQQTPGQGLQFLFEYFSETQRNKGNFPGRFSGRQFSNSRSEMNVSTLELGDSALYLCASSLVSPHGMFFGEGSRLTVL.

This chain links TRBV30 with TRBJ1-2, with 7 positions matching TRBD1. J lost 2 bases, V lost 1 base, and 7 bases had no gene match. The CDR3 spans 15 residues. Looked up from germline, CDR1 is GTSNPN and CDR2 is SVGIG (reference sequence). As DNA, the CDR3 is TGTGCCTGGAGTGCCACAGGGGACAGCAACTATGGCTACACCTTC. This codes for CAWSATGDSNYGYTF.

V usage is TRBV6-5 and J usage is TRBJ1-6; 9 bases line up with TRBD1. Germline V gives CDR1 MNHEY, CDR2 SVGAGI. The V segment lost 7 bases and the J segment 9 bases; nucleotides outside the gene matches: 4. The length of the CDR3 is 13 residues. Here the CDR3 reads CASMRQGGSPLHF. The CDR3 region has the DNA TGTGCCAGCATGAGACAGGGGGGTTCACCCCTCCACTTT.

This clone has just one count. The CDR3, as DNA: TGTGCCAGCAGCCAGGGGACAGGGAGGTCCTACGAGCAGTACTTC. Amino acid sequence: CASSQGTGRSYEQYF. This rearrangement joins TRBV27 to TRBJ2-7, with 9 bases lining up with TRBD1. The CDR3 sequence is 15 residues long. Germline V CDR1 and CDR2: MNHEY, SMNVEV (reference sequence). V lost 6 bases and J lost 1; bases outside the gene matches: 7.

The chain is built from TRBV28 and TRBJ1-5; D is ambiguous. Trimming pared 2 bases from V and 6 bases from J, leaving 8 bases between. Looked up from germline, CDR1 is MDHEN and CDR2 is SYDVKM. The CDR3 runs to 13 residues. The CDR3 protein is CASSLGGFQPQHF. The CDR3 DNA reads as TGTGCCAGCAGTTTAGGAGGGTTTCAGCCCCAGCATTTT.

The rearrangement uses TRBV2 and TRBJ2-5; no firm D call. V was trimmed by 2 bases and J by 4 bases, leaving 8 bases between them. This CDR3 is 13 amino acids long. Per germline, CDR1 SNHLY and CDR2 FYNNEI. The CDR3, as DNA: TGTGCCAGCAGTGAATCACGAGGAGAGACCCAGTACTTC. Translation gives CASSESRGETQYF.

This clone was observed a few times. This chain uses TRBV19 with TRBJ2-1, with D possibly matching TRBD2 (5 bases). Trimming took off 5 bases at V and 1 base at J, with 15 bases between the two ends. The CDR3 sequence is 16 residues long. Per the germline V gene, CDR1 is LNHDA and CDR2 is SQIVND (reference sequence). In nucleotides, the CDR3 is TGTGCCAGTAGTGATGAGCGGCATGGTTCCTACAATGAGCAGTTCTTC. Translation: CASSDERHGSYNEQFF.

The chain combines TRBV25-1 with TRBJ1-2; D gene ambiguous. CDR1 is MGHDK and CDR2 is SYGVNS in the germline V gene. This CDR3 comprises 13 residues. The ends were cut back, 4 bases at V and 5 bases at J, with 11 bases in the middle. Written as DNA, the CDR3 is TGTGCCAGCAGTGCCGGGATAAAATATGGCTACACCTTC. Its translation is CASSAGIKYGYTF.

The genes are TRBV19 and TRBJ2-7; D is possibly TRBD1 (5 bases). The CDR3 loop spans 17 amino acids. V shed 5 bases and J shed 4 bases, with 24 bases lying between them. From germline, CDR1 is LNHDA and CDR2 SQIVND (reference sequence). The CDR3 region is CASSPTPRQGGKYEQYF. Here the CDR3 DNA reads TGTGCCAGTAGTCCAACTCCGCGCCAGGGTGGGAAGTACGAGCAGTACTTC. Filled out from reference TRBV19 and TRBJ2-7, the complete variable domain reads DGGITQSPKYLFRKEGQNVTLSCEQNLNHDAMYWYRQDPGQGLRLIYYSQIVNDFQKGDIAEGYSVSREKKESFPLTVTSAQKNPTAFYLCASSPTPRQGGKYEQYFGPGTRLTVT.

The genes are TRBV28 and TRBJ2-2; 11 bases agree with TRBD2. The CDR3 totals 18 residues. J lost 0 bases, V lost 3 bases, and 6 bases had no gene match. CDR1 is MDHEN and CDR2 is SYDVKM in the germline V gene. CDR3 DNA: TGTGCCAGCAGTTTCTCGGCTAGCGGGAGGCCGAACACCGGGGAGCTGTTTTTT. As protein: CASSFSASGRPNTGELFF.

This clone occurred once. V gene TRBV2 combines with J gene TRBJ2-3, with TRBD2 identical over 8 bases. Germline CDR1 reads SNHLY; CDR2 reads FYNNEI. Trimming at V came to 4 bases and at J to 0 bases, leaving 3 bases not matched to a gene. The CDR3 contains 15 residues. The CDR3 region is CASSGLAGSTDTQYF. CDR3 bases: TGTGCCAGCAGTGGGTTAGCGGGGAGCACAGATACGCAGTATTTT.

The CDR3 DNA follows: TGCGCCAGCGCCCCGGGGGGTCCTCTGAATGAGCAGTTCTTC. Its protein is CASAPGGPLNEQFF. The chain has TRBV4-3 and TRBJ2-1, with 7 bases that match TRBD2. The J segment lost 7 bases and the V segment lost 8 bases, leaving 11 bases of the junction unmatched. Germline V gene data show CDR1 as LGHNA and CDR2 as YSLEER. CDR3 length: 14 amino acids.

The CDR3 protein is CASSAGLAYEQYF. As DNA, the CDR3 is TGTGCCAGCAGCGCCGGACTAGCCTACGAGCAGTACTTC. This chain links TRBV7-2 with TRBJ2-7; 7 bases are a match to TRBD2. J lost 2 bases, V lost 5 bases, and 3 bases had no gene match. This CDR3 spans 13 amino acids. Germline CDR1 reads SGHTA; CDR2 reads FQGNSA.

This clone was observed a few times. V usage is TRBV2 and J usage is TRBJ1-6; TRBD1 matches 9 bases. Germline CDR1 is SNHLY and CDR2 is FYNNEI. CDR3 length: 15 amino acids. Germline trimming cut 7 bases from V and 5 bases from J; bases unmatched to any gene: 6. CDR3 nucleotides: TGTGCCAGCAATTGGGACAGGGATAATAATTCACCCCTCCACTTT. It codes for CASNWDRDNNSPLHF.

V and J are TRBV9 and TRBJ1-2; 7 positions match TRBD1. The trim removed 3 bases at V and 6 bases at J, leaving 8 bases unmatched. CDR3 length equals 14 residues. Germline lookup yields CDR1 SGDLS and CDR2 YYNGEE. The CDR3 DNA reads as TGTGCCAGCAGCGCAACGACAGGGTTGAATGGCTACACCTTC. The encoded protein is CASSATTGLNGYTF.

The chain has TRBV5-6 and TRBJ1-4; 8 bases agree with TRBD1. The V segment lost 0 bases and the J segment 6 bases; nucleotides outside the gene matches: 13. CDR3 size: 18 residues. The germline gives CDR1 SGHDT, CDR2 YYEEEE. CDR3 protein: CASSLARTGFAADEKLFF. CDR3 DNA sequence: TGTGCCAGCAGCTTGGCGAGGACAGGGTTTGCGGCGGATGAAAAACTGTTTTTT.

The chain has TRBV21-1 and TRBJ2-7; TRBD2 was called by the table and not checked on the DNA. TRBV21-1 counts as a pseudogene. The CDR3 spans 17 residues. The DNA for the CDR3 is TGTGCCAGCAGCAAAAACAAGGATTCGGGTACATTCCGGGAGCAGTACTTC. This translates into CASSKNKDSGTFREQYF.

The chain recombines TRBV25-1 with TRBJ2-5; TRBD1 agrees at 8 bases. In germline, CDR1 is MGHDK, CDR2 SYGVNS. V shed 5 bases, J shed 5 bases, and the junction held 10 bases outside the gene matches. CDR3 length: 15 amino acids. CDR3 sequence: CASSYSRGLGETQYF. CDR3 DNA sequence: TGTGCCAGCAGTTACAGCAGGGGGCTGGGGGAGACCCAGTACTTC. The full variable domain, its missing parts supplied by reference TRBV25-1 and TRBJ2-5, is EADIYQTPRYLVIGTGKKITLECSQTMGHDKMYWYQQDPGMELHLIHYSYGVNSTEKGDLSSESTVSRIRTEHFPLTLESARPSHTSQYLCASSYSRGLGETQYFGPGTRLLVL.

This rearrangement joins TRBV2 to TRBJ2-3; 11 bases align to TRBD2. This CDR3 comprises 15 residues. Trimming removed 6 bases from V and 2 bases from J; junction bases left unmatched: 4. CDR1 SNHLY and CDR2 FYNNEI come from the germline V gene. As DNA, the CDR3 is TGTGCCAGCAGGGGGACTAGCGGAATCACAGATACGCAGTATTTT. This encodes CASRGTSGITDTQYF.

This chain joins TRBV7-9 and TRBJ1-1; 8 nucleotides line up with TRBD1. The CDR3 has 16 amino acids. CDR1 SEHNR and CDR2 FQNEAQ come from the germline V gene (reference sequence). V was clipped by 1 base and J by 10 bases; unmatched bases: 14. CDR3 in amino acids: CASSLGIGRGHSGAFF. CDR3 coding DNA: TGTGCCAGCAGCTTAGGTATTGGCAGGGGGCATTCTGGAGCTTTCTTT.

CDR3 amino acids: CASSPPRTGGPYEQYF. The CDR3, as DNA: TGTGCCAGCAGCCCCCCTCGGACAGGGGGCCCTTACGAGCAGTACTTC. The chain couples TRBV7-2 to TRBJ2-7, with 11 bases matching TRBD1. V was clipped by 5 bases and J by 4 bases; unmatched bases: 10. This CDR3 has 16 residues. The germline V gene encodes CDR1 SGHTA and CDR2 FQGNSA.

The chain's CDR3 is CASRETGTSNYGYTF. The CDR3 nucleotides are TGTGCCAGCAGAGAGACCGGGACATCTAACTATGGCTACACCTTC. This chain links TRBV6-5 with TRBJ1-2; possible D gene TRBD1, 6 bases. The CDR3 is 15 residues long. V shed 6 bases and J shed 0 bases, with 14 bases lying between them. The germline V gene encodes CDR1 MNHEY and CDR2 SVGAGI.

This clone occurred a few times. The CDR3 region is CASTATSYEQYF. The DNA for the CDR3 is TGCGCCAGCACCGCCACTTCCTACGAGCAGTACTTC. The chain carries TRBV10-2 and TRBJ2-7, with D hard to call. The V and J ends lost 7 bases and 1 base respectively, with 8 bases between them. This CDR3 has 12 amino acids. From germline, CDR1 is WSHSY and CDR2 SAAADI.

This sequence joins TRBV24-1 and TRBJ1-4; D unresolved. V lost 7 bases to trimming and J lost 4 bases, with 12 bases between them. Germline loops: CDR1 KGHDR, CDR2 SFDVKD. The CDR3 runs to 14 residues. CDR3 sequence reads: CATRAPLNNEKLFF. The CDR3 DNA reads as TGTGCCACCAGAGCGCCCCTAAATAATGAAAAACTGTTTTTT.